This T cell receptor (beta chain) was observed in a study of Graves' ophthalmopathy and Graves' hyperthyroidism. As for the study in general: Hyperthyroidism was classified as stable if no ophthalmopathy occurred within 18 months of follow-up.

As the template, RNA transcripts were used to amplify TCR beta CDR3 regions. First-round RT-PCR employed HTBI primers, with a second-round multiplex PCR after it. TCRdb re-called the multiplex PCR reads with MiXCR, one entry per CDR3 protein. The table records 580,000 or so distinct CDR3 sequences, under 40% of them present only once. Exclusion criteria comprised other autoimmune diseases, uncontrolled infections, pregnancy or lactation in patients. Points from the study as a whole: Blood shared most expanded thyroid clonotypes above 0.001 frequency. It was with roughly 71% sensitivity and about 72% specificity that the model predicted ophthalmopathy progression.

V lost 9 bases and J lost 5, with 14 bases in between. Per germline, CDR1 MRHNA and CDR2 SNTAGT. The CDR3 totals 13 residues. Regarding this clonotype: Its antigen is currently unknown.

This TCR came from an adult man with Graves' hyperthyroidism. The sequenced sample was peripheral blood or thyroid tissue (not recorded which). The genes are TRBV6-4 and TRBJ1-5, with D perhaps TRBD1 (6 bases). CDR3 DNA sequence: TGTGCCAGTCACGGGACATGGTATCAGCCCCAGCATTTT. Translated: CASHGTWYQPQHF.